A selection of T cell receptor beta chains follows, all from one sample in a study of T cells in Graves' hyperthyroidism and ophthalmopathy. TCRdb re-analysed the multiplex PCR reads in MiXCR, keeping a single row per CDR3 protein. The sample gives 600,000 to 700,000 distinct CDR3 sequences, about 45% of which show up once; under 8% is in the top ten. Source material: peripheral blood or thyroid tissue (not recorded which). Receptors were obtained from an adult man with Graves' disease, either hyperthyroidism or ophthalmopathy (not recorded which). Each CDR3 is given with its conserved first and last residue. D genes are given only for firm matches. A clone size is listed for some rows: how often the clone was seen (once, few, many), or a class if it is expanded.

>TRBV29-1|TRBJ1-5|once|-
TGCAGCGTCGCCCCGATGGGAGGGGTAAATCAGCCCCAGCATTTT
CSVAPMGGVNQPQHF
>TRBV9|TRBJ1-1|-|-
TGTGCCAGCAGCTTGGAGGCGGGGGCAGGGACTGAAGCTTTCTTT
CASSLEAGAGTEAFF
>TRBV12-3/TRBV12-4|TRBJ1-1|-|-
TGTGCCAGCAGTCCCATGCAGAACACTGAAGCTTTCTTT
CASSPMQNTEAFF
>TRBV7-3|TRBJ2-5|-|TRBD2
TGTGCCAGCAGCTTAACTGGGACTAGCGGGAGGCAAGAGACCCAGTACTTC
CASSLTGTSGRQETQYF
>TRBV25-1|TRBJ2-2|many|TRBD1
TGTGCCAGCATCGGGACAGTGAACACCGGGGAGCTGTTTTTT
CASIGTVNTGELFF
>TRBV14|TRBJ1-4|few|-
TGTGCCAGCAGCCTTGGAGGGGCTGCGAATGAAAAACTGTTTTTT
CASSLGGAANEKLFF
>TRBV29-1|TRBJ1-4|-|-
TGCAGCGTTGGTACAGGGAGGTCTAATGAAAAACTGTTTTTT
CSVGTGRSNEKLFF
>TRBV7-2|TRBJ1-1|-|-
TGTGCCAGCAGCTTAGACAGCCGGGGCAAAGCTTTCTTT
CASSLDSRGKAFF
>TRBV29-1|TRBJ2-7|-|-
TGCAGTGCTAGAGAAACCATTTCCTCACAGGGCCGCGAGCAGTACTTC
CSARETISSQGREQYF
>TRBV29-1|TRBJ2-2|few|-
TGCAGCGTTTTTAACACAGAGAACACCGGGGAGCTGTTTTTT
CSVFNTENTGELFF
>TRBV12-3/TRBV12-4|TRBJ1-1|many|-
TGTGCCAGCAATCTTGGTGTCTTAGGCACTGAAGCTTTCTTT
CASNLGVLGTEAFF
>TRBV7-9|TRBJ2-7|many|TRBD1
TGTGCCAGCAGCGGACAGGGGGCCTACGAGCAGTACTTC
CASSGQGAYEQYF
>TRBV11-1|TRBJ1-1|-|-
TGTGCCAGCAGTTATGGGGGGCCCCGCTCGAACACTGAAGCTTTCTTT
CASSYGGPRSNTEAFF
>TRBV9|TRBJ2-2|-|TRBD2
TGTGCCAGCCACGGACAACTAGCGGGAGTCACCGGGGAGCTGTTTTTT
CASHGQLAGVTGELFF
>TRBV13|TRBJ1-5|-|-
TGTGCCAGCAGCTCCCGCCAAGACCAGCCCCAGCATTTT
CASSSRQDQPQHF
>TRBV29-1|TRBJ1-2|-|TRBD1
TGCAGCGCGGGACAGGACTATGGCTACACCTTC
CSAGQDYGYTF
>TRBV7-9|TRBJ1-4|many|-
TGTGCCAGCAGCTTAACCCATTCAGAAAAACTGTTTTTT
CASSLTHSEKLFF
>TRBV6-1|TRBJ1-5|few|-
TGTGCCAGCACCTACTCGGGCAATCAGCCCCAGCATTTT
CASTYSGNQPQHF
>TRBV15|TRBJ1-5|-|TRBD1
TGTGCCACCAGCACAATACAGGGGGGTCAGCCCCAGCATTTT
CATSTIQGGQPQHF
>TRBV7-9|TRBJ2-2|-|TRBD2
TGTGCCAGCAAAGCGGGGGGTAACACCGGGGAGCTGTTTTTT
CASKAGGNTGELFF
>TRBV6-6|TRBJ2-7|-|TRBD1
TGTGCCAGCAGCCCTCCGGGACAGGGGGCTTACGAGCAGTACTTC
CASSPPGQGAYEQYF
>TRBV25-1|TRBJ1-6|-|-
TGTGCCAGCAGTGCTACCAATATGAGGGAGGGGCTGGGTTCACCCCTCCACTTT
CASSATNMREGLGSPLHF
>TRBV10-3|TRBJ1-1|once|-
TGTGCCATCAGTCCGACGGACACTGAAGCTTTCTTT
CAISPTDTEAFF
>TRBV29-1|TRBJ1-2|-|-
TGCAGCGTTGAAGTGGTGGACTACACCTTC
CSVEVVDYTF
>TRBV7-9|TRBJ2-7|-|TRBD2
TGTGCCAGCAGCTCAGGACTAGCGGGAAGCAACGAGCAGTACTTC
CASSSGLAGSNEQYF
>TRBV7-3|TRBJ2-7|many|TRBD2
TGTGCCAGCAGCTTAAGCAGCGGGAGGGCCTCCGAGCAGTACTTC
CASSLSSGRASEQYF